This entry is about one TCR beta chain. Germline V gene sequence: CDR1 SQVTM, CDR2 ANQGSEA. CDR3 length: 13 residues. V was cut by 5 bases and J by 0 bases, with 11 bases left in between. Libraries were prepared by immunoSEQ multiplex PCR; TCRdb keeps only in-frame clonotypes and omits some of them. The sample consists of approximately 59,000 clones, around 86% of them appearing once. The entry originates in a study of technical replicates of blood from four donors. This TCR derives from a human donor in good health. Some clones in this sample may be carry-over from other donors' samples. The chain recombines TRBV29-1 with TRBJ2-7; D ambiguous. Specimen: PBMCs. Here the CDR3 DNA reads TGCAGCGTTAGGATTAGCAACTCCTACGAGCAGTACTTC. Translation gives CSVRISNSYEQYF.